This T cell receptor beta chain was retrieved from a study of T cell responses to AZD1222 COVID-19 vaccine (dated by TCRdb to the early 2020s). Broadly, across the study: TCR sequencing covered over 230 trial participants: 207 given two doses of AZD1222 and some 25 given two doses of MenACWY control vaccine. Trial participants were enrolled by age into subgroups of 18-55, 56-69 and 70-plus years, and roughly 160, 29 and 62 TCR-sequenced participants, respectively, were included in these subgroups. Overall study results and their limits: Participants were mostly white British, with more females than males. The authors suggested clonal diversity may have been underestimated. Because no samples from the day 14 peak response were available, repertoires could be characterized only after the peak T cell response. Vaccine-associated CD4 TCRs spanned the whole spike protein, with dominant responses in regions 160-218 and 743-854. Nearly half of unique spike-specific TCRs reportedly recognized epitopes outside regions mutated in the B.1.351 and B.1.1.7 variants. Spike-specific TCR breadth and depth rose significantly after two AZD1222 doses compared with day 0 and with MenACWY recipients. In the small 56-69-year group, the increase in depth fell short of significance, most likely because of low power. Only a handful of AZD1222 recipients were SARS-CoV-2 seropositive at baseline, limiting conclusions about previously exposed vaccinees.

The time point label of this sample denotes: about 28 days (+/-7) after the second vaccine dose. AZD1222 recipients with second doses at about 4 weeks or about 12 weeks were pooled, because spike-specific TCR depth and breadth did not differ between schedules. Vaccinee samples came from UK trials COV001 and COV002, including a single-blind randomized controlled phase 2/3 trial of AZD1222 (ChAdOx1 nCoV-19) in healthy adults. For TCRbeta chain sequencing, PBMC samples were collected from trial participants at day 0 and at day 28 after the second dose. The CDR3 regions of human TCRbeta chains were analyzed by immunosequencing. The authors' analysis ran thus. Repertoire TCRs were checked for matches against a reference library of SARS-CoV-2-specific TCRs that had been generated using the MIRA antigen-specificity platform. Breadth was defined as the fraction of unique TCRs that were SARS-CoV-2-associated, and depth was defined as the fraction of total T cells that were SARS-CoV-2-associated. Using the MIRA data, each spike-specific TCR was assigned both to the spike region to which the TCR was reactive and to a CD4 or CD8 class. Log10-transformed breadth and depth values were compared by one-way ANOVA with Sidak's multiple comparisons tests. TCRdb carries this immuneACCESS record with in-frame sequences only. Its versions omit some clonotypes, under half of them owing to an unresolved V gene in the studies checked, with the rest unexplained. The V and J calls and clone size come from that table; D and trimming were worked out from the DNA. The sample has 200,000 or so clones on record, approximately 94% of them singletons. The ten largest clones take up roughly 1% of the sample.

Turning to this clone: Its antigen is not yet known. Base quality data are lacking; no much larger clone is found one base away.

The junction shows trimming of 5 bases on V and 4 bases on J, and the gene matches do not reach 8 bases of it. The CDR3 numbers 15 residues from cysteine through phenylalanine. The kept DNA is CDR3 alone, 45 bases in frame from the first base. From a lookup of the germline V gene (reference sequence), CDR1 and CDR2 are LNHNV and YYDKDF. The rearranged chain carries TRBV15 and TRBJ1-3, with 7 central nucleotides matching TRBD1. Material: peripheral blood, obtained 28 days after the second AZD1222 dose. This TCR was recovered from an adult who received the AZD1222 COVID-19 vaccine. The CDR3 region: CATSRDRVGGNTIYF. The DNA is TGTGCCACCAGCCGTGACAGGGTTGGAGGAAACACCATATATTTT.